The rows below give T cell receptor beta chains drawn from one sample of a study of control samples from healthy donors and cancer patients. Profiling relied on immunoSEQ multiplex PCR, and the TCRdb table lists in-frame clones only, not all of them. The top ten clones hold 1.4% of a sample with 150,000 to 200,000 clones, around nine tenths of them seen once. Source material: blood. The origin of the receptors is a man aged 30 to 45 in good health. CDR3s include the opening cysteine and the closing phenylalanine or tryptophan. The order of the fields is J gene, clone size, D gene, V gene, CDR3 protein, CDR3 DNA. D genes are given only for firm matches. Some rows have no size entry. The others give once, few or many, or a class for an expanded clone.

TRBJ2-2 - - TRBV4-1 CASSQEADTGELFF TGCGCCAGCAGCCAAGAGGCCGACACCGGGGAGCTGTTTTTT
TRBJ1-3 - - TRBV7-8 CASSLGSTVSGNTIYF TGTGCCAGCAGCTTAGGTAGTACCGTCTCTGGAAACACCATATATTTT
TRBJ1-3 once - TRBV13 CASSLMGVGNTIYF TGTGCCAGCAGCTTAATGGGTGTTGGAAACACCATATATTTT
TRBJ1-5 - - TRBV28 CASSFAGVGQPQHF TGTGCCAGCAGTTTCGCAGGGGTGGGTCAGCCCCAGCATTTT
TRBJ1-1 - - TRBV7-3 CASREGRTEAFF TGTGCCAGCAGGGAGGGACGGACTGAAGCTTTCTTT
TRBJ1-2 - TRBD1 TRBV6-2/TRBV6-3 CASSYRTGVEGYTF TGTGCCAGCAGTTACCGGACAGGGGTGGAAGGCTACACCTTC
TRBJ2-5 once TRBD2 TRBV27 CASRLAGEGKTQYF TGTGCCAGCAGACTAGCGGGAGAAGGGAAGACCCAGTACTTC
TRBJ1-5 - - TRBV9 CASSSTSQINQPQHF TGTGCCAGCAGCAGCACCTCGCAGATCAATCAGCCCCAGCATTTT
TRBJ2-3 - - TRBV7-3 CASSSFRGTDTQYF TGTGCCAGCAGCTCTTTCAGGGGCACAGATACGCAGTATTTT
TRBJ1-5 - - TRBV2 CASGGTTSNQPQHF TGTGCCAGCGGAGGGACAACTAGCAATCAGCCCCAGCATTTT
TRBJ1-2 - - TRBV6-5 CASALQDRGYGYTF TGTGCCAGCGCGTTACAGGACCGTGGCTATGGCTACACCTTC
TRBJ2-2 - TRBD1 TRBV29-1 CSGTGDTGELFF TGCAGCGGGACAGGAGACACCGGGGAGCTGTTTTTT
TRBJ1-6 - - TRBV18 CASSPLGNSDSPLHF TGTGCCAGCTCACCATTAGGAAACAGCGACTCACCCCTCCACTTT
TRBJ1-5 - - TRBV7-2 CASSLMGAGQPQHF TGTGCCAGCAGCCTTATGGGGGCGGGTCAGCCCCAGCATTTT
TRBJ1-6 - - TRBV30 CAWSDPASPLHF TGTGCCTGGAGTGACCCGGCTTCACCCCTCCACTTT
TRBJ2-5 many TRBD2 TRBV7-9 CASSNSLAGEATQYF TGTGCCAGCAGTAATTCTTTGGCGGGGGAAGCAACCCAGTACTTC
TRBJ1-2 - - TRBV19 CASSGGWGHGYTF TGTGCCAGTAGTGGGGGCTGGGGGCATGGCTACACCTTC
TRBJ1-5 - TRBD1 TRBV12-5 CASGLWDRGRGNQPQHF TGTGCTAGTGGTTTATGGGACAGGGGGCGAGGCAATCAGCCCCAGCATTTT
TRBJ1-6 - - TRBV4-2 CASSPERQSESPLHF TGTGCCAGCAGCCCAGAACGACAGAGCGAGTCACCCCTCCACTTT
TRBJ1-6 - TRBD1 TRBV30 CAWMGTGTVSSYNSPLHF TGTGCCTGGATGGGGACAGGGACTGTAAGCTCCTATAATTCACCCCTCCACTTT
TRBJ1-1 - - TRBV28 CASSIPRGITEAFF TGTGCCAGCAGCATCCCCAGAGGAATCACTGAAGCTTTCTTT
TRBJ1-2 - TRBD1 TRBV29-1 CSVPPGQGTSNYGYTF TGCAGCGTTCCACCGGGACAGGGAACATCCAACTATGGCTACACCTTC
TRBJ1-4 once - TRBV6-4 CASSEGATGGGKLFF TGTGCCAGCAGTGAAGGAGCCACCGGAGGTGGAAAACTGTTTTTT
TRBJ2-6 - - TRBV5-4 CASSLLDTNSGANVLTF TGTGCCAGCAGCTTGTTGGACACTAACTCTGGGGCCAACGTCCTGACTTTC
TRBJ2-3 - TRBD2 TRBV27 CASSFWIAGSTDTQYF TGTGCCAGCAGTTTCTGGATAGCGGGAAGCACAGATACGCAGTATTTT
TRBJ2-7 - TRBD2 TRBV4-3 CASSQWTSGGSYEQYF TGCGCCAGCAGCCAGTGGACTAGCGGGGGCTCCTACGAGCAGTACTTC
TRBJ2-7 - TRBD2 TRBV7-2 CASSLGGGSSYEQYF TGTGCCAGCAGCTTAGGCGGGGGTTCCTCCTACGAGCAGTACTTC
TRBJ1-5 - - TRBV18 CASSDRSRPRTGFQPQHF TGTGCCAGCTCCGACCGCTCCCGACCTCGTACAGGGTTTCAGCCCCAGCATTTT
TRBJ2-7 - TRBD2 TRBV3-1/TRBV3-2 CASSLSGAGGGYEQYF TGTGCCAGCAGCCTCTCAGGGGCGGGAGGGGGCTACGAGCAGTACTTC
TRBJ1-2 - TRBD1 TRBV5-1 CASSLETVTGVGGYTF TGCGCCAGCAGCTTGGAAACCGTTACAGGGGTGGGAGGCTACACCTTC
TRBJ2-1 - - TRBV7-9 CASSSPARTIDNEQFF TGTGCCAGCAGCTCCCCAGCCCGAACAATCGATAATGAGCAGTTCTTC
TRBJ2-5 - TRBD2 TRBV12-5 CASGLSGGETQYF TGTGCTAGTGGTTTAAGCGGGGGTGAGACCCAGTACTTC
TRBJ2-7 - - TRBV2 CASNTIGYEQYF TGTGCCAGCAATACTATCGGCTACGAGCAGTACTTC
TRBJ1-6 - - TRBV3-1/TRBV3-2 CASSQVYSNSPLHF TGTGCCAGCAGCCAAGTCTACAGCAATTCACCCCTCCACTTT
TRBJ2-2 - - TRBV19 CASSLVPGELFF TGTGCCAGTAGCCTAGTCCCCGGGGAGCTGTTTTTT
TRBJ1-1 once - TRBV14 CASSRLRNTEAFF TGTGCCAGCAGCCGGCTGAGGAACACTGAAGCTTTCTTT
TRBJ1-4 once - TRBV18 CASSPRDTNEKLFF TGTGCCAGCTCACCCCGGGACACCAATGAAAAACTGTTTTTT
TRBJ2-1 once TRBD1 TRBV2 CASSEHGQGGEQFF TGTGCCAGCAGTGAACATGGACAGGGGGGTGAGCAGTTCTTC
TRBJ1-2 few - TRBV10-3 CAISESFAGLKGYTF TGTGCCATCAGTGAGTCGTTCGCAGGGTTGAAAGGCTACACCTTC
TRBJ2-7 once TRBD1 TRBV12-3/TRBV12-4 CASRPRTGREQYF TGTGCCAGCAGGCCACGGACAGGGCGCGAGCAGTACTTC
TRBJ2-5 - TRBD2 TRBV11-2 CASRINAGLAGGPRETQYF TGTGCCAGCAGGATAAATGCGGGACTAGCGGGGGGGCCCAGAGAGACCCAGTACTTC
TRBJ2-3 - TRBD2 TRBV4-1 CASSPAGGVTDTQYF TGCGCCAGCAGCCCCGCGGGAGGCGTCACAGATACGCAGTATTTT
TRBJ2-7 - - TRBV12-2 CASRFTTGRPYEQYF TGTGCAAGTCGCTTCACAACCGGGAGGCCCTACGAGCAGTACTTC